This T cell receptor beta chain was profiled in a study of blood T cells in healthy people across ages. Study conclusions and caveats: When set beside aged donors, long-lived donors presented more naive CD4+ cells and higher diversity. A roughly linear fall in TCR beta diversity per million T cells was seen with increasing age.

The V gene's germline CDR1 is SGHTA and CDR2 FQGNSA. V was cut by 1 base and J by 5 bases, with 20 bases left in between. CDR3 size: 17 residues. Primers used in a second PCR of about 7 to 12 cycles were a sample-barcoded 5' primer and a J-beta primer mix. TCRdb recomputed calls from the 5' RACE reads with MiXCR, one row per CDR3 protein. The sample has more than 800,000 distinct CDR3 sequences, 29% seen once. A remark on this clonotype: Its antigen is still unknown. Just one base apart from a much larger clone, this may be a read error.

The chain is built from TRBV7-2 and TRBJ2-5; D is possibly TRBD1 or TRBD2 (7 bases each). Sequenced material: blood. This sequence originates from a woman older than 75 in good health. The CDR3 is CASSLEGATGGRETQYF. CDR3 bases: TGTGCCAGCAGCTTAGAGGGGGCAACGGGGGGACGGGAGACCCAGTACTTC.